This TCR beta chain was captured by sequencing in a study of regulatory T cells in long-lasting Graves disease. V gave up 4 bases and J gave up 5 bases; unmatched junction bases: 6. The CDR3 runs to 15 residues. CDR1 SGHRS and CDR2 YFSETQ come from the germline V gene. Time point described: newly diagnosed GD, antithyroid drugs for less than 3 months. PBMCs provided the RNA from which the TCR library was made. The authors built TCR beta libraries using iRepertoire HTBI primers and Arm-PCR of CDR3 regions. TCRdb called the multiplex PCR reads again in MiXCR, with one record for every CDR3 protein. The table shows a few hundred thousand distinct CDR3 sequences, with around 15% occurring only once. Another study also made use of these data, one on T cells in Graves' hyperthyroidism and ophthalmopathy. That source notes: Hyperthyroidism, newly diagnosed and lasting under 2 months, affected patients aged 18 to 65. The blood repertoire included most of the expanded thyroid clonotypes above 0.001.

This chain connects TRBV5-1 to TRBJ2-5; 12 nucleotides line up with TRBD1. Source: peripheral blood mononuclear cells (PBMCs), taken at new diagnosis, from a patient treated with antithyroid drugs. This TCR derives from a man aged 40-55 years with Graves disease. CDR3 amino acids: CASSPGTGGFETQYF. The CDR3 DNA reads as TGCGCCAGCAGCCCCGGGACAGGGGGCTTTGAGACCCAGTACTTC.